These 8 T cell receptor beta chains originate from one sample sequenced in a study of blood T cell repertoires in COVID-19. Sequencing used immunoSEQ multiplex PCR; TCRdb keeps in-frame clones, though not all of them. Of around 250,000 clones in the sample, 80% to 90% were seen once. Source material: PBMCs or T cells enriched from blood (not recorded which). Every receptor here comes from a woman between 35 and 50 years old who had been exposed to COVID-19.

Many counts were recorded for this clone. The chain couples TRBV19 to TRBJ2-1; 15 bases are shared with TRBD2. The CDR3 consists of 18 residues. Germline assignment: CDR1 LNHDA and CDR2 SQIVND (reference sequence). J lost 8 bases, V lost 5 bases, and 13 bases had no gene match. CDR3 nucleotide sequence: TGTGCCAGTAGTGCCCGGACTAGCGGGAGGGCCACGAGGGATGAGCAGTTCTTC. It codes for CASSARTSGRATRDEQFF.

The V and J genes are TRBV27 and TRBJ2-3; possibly TRBD1 for D (5 bases). V gave up 2 bases and J gave up 5 bases, with 5 bases separating them. The CDR3 runs to 12 residues. Germline-derived CDR1 and CDR2 are MNHEY and SMNVEV (reference sequence). CDR3 loop: CASSLRGDTQYF. The CDR3 region has the DNA TGTGCCAGCAGTTTAAGGGGAGATACGCAGTATTTT.

The V and J genes are TRBV12-5 and TRBJ1-1; 9 positions agree with TRBD1. V trimming: 1 base; J trimming: 8 bases; junction bases outside the gene matches: 14. The CDR3 extends over 17 amino acids. Germline-derived CDR1 and CDR2 are LGHNT and FRNRAP. The CDR3 sequence: CASGLAPGTGRDVEAFF. In DNA, the CDR3 is TGTGCTAGTGGTTTGGCCCCCGGGACAGGGAGAGATGTAGAAGCTTTCTTT.

The chain links TRBV20-1 to TRBJ1-2; D possibly corresponds to TRBD1 (6 bases). Trimming took off 3 bases at V and 10 bases at J, with 12 bases between the two ends. The CDR3 runs to 11 residues. The V gene's germline CDR1 is DFQATT and CDR2 SNEGSKA (reference sequence). CDR3 coding DNA: TGCAGTGCTAGTTTTGGACAGACCTACACCTTC. It is translated as CSASFGQTYTF.

This chain uses TRBV30 with TRBJ2-1; TRBD2 matches at 13 bases. J was trimmed by 6 bases and V by 4 bases; bases with no gene match: 6. This CDR3 has 15 amino acids. The germline gives CDR1 GTSNPN, CDR2 SVGIG (reference sequence). CDR3 nucleotides: TGTGCCTGGACCAGGACTAGCGGGAGTCGCAATGAGCAGTTCTTC. The encoded protein is CAWTRTSGSRNEQFF.

This chain uses TRBV7-8 with TRBJ2-6; tentative D call: TRBD1 (6 bases). Trimming left V 5 bases short and J 0 bases short, with 23 bases between. Germline CDR1 and CDR2: SGHVS and FQNEAQ. The CDR3 extends over 20 amino acids. The DNA for the CDR3 is TGTGCCAGCAGCAGACTACAGGGCAGCGGACACATCTCTGGGGCCAACGTCCTGACTTTC. The encoded protein is CASSRLQGSGHISGANVLTF.

V usage is TRBV10-3 and J usage is TRBJ2-1, with TRBD1 identical over 7 bases. With V trimmed by 6 bases and J by 6 bases, 2 bases remained unmatched. Germline CDR1 reads ENHRY; CDR2 reads SYGVKD. The CDR3 loop spans 12 amino acids. For the CDR3, the DNA is TGTGCCATCAGGGGACAGCTCAATGAGCAGTTCTTC. This encodes CAIRGQLNEQFF.

CDR3 loop: CASRRQVSSYEQYF. The CDR3 DNA sequence: TGTGCCAGCAGGAGACAGGTTAGCTCCTACGAGCAGTACTTC. The gene calls are TRBV28 and TRBJ2-7; possibly TRBD1 for D (6 bases). Trimming pared 6 bases from V and 0 bases from J, leaving 12 bases between. The germline CDR1 and CDR2 sequences are MDHEN and SYDVKM. The CDR3 has 14 amino acids.